The source of this TCR beta chain is a study of T-cell memory formation after mild COVID-19. MiXCR, applied by TCRdb to the 5' RACE reads, yields one record per CDR3 protein. The sample shows around 410,000 distinct CDR3 sequences, 23% of them seen only once. Study observations and caveats: Memory sampled before infection contained some responding clones, suggesting cross-reactive memory joined. Contracting CD4+ clones lay largely in CM and EM, with CD8+ ones residing in EMRA.

The CDR3 sequence is 17 residues long. Germline V lookup: CDR1 SGHRS, CDR2 YFSETQ. The ends lost 4 bases at V and 6 bases at J; junction bases unmatched: 13. As regards this clonotype: The antigen remains undetermined.

The TCR sequence derives from an adult woman who had mild COVID-19 (a few samples of this study predate the infection). Cell type and time point are not known. The chain recombines TRBV5-1 with TRBJ2-2; 9 nucleotides align to TRBD2. The material sequenced was PBMCs or a T cell subset sorted from them (not recorded which). CDR3 amino acids: CASSTSPSGKSAGELFF. DNA of the CDR3: TGCGCCAGCAGCACCTCTCCTAGCGGGAAGTCAGCCGGGGAGCTGTTTTTT.